A selection of T cell receptor beta chains follows, all from one sample in a study of T cell responses to AZD1222 COVID-19 vaccine. Sequencing was performed with immunoSEQ multiplex PCR; in TCRdb, only in-frame clones are kept and a portion is missing. The table has 100,000 to 130,000 clones, 87% seen once. The material sequenced was peripheral blood, taken 28 days after the second AZD1222 dose. Receptors were obtained from an adult who received the AZD1222 COVID-19 vaccine. CDR3s include the opening cysteine and the closing phenylalanine or tryptophan.

j_call: TRBJ2-5
v_call: TRBV30
cdr3_aa: CAWSSNRGETQYF

j_call: TRBJ1-2
v_call: TRBV6-5
cdr3_aa: CASSYAGQGAGGYTF

j_call: TRBJ1-1
v_call: TRBV4-3
cdr3_aa: CASSQEAGSEAFF

j_call: TRBJ2-3
v_call: TRBV9
cdr3_aa: CASSTGGTDTQYF

j_call: TRBJ1-2
v_call: TRBV19
cdr3_aa: CASRPPGQTRYGYTF

j_call: TRBJ1-2
v_call: TRBV6-5
cdr3_aa: CASSYGQGFGYTF

j_call: TRBJ1-2
v_call: TRBV6-5
cdr3_aa: CASSYSGDSNYGYTF

j_call: TRBJ1-5
v_call: TRBV19
cdr3_aa: CASSSATGAQPQHF

j_call: TRBJ1-3
v_call: TRBV19
cdr3_aa: CASSRQKDDTIYF

j_call: TRBJ1-3
v_call: TRBV25-1
cdr3_aa: CASSENGKPTGNGNTIYF

j_call: TRBJ1-5
v_call: TRBV6-1
cdr3_aa: CASSERQGTNQPQHF

j_call: TRBJ2-7
v_call: TRBV10-1
cdr3_aa: CASSEGQAPYEQYF

j_call: TRBJ2-7
v_call: TRBV29-1
cdr3_aa: CSVEEGDRGTYEQYF

j_call: TRBJ2-5
v_call: TRBV4-2
cdr3_aa: CASSLLQGAETQYF

j_call: TRBJ2-7
v_call: TRBV5-6
cdr3_aa: CASSFNFPGTGTSEQYF

j_call: TRBJ2-1
v_call: TRBV18
cdr3_aa: CASSLGQGAYNEQFF

j_call: TRBJ1-2
v_call: TRBV28
cdr3_aa: CASSLFNRNYGYTF

j_call: TRBJ1-4
v_call: TRBV18
cdr3_aa: CASSPDRTFAEKLFF

j_call: TRBJ1-6
v_call: TRBV6-5
cdr3_aa: CASIRDRNSPLHF

j_call: TRBJ2-5
v_call: TRBV28
cdr3_aa: CASSLLQGARETQYF